These T cell receptor beta chains were read from a single sample in a study of technical replicates of blood from a handful of donors. Libraries were prepared by immunoSEQ multiplex PCR; TCRdb keeps only in-frame clonotypes and omits some of them. In the table there are 75,000 to 95,000 clones, roughly 94% of which are singletons. The sample was T cells isolated from PBMCs. Every receptor here comes from a human donor in good health. CDR3s include the opening cysteine and the closing phenylalanine or tryptophan. Each record gives: V gene, D gene, J gene, CDR3 protein, CDR3 DNA. The D gene is left open where the match is weak.

>TRBV5-1|TRBD2|TRBJ2-5
CASRSRAGAGETQYF
TGCGCCAGCAGGTCTCGAGCGGGAGCCGGGGAGACCCAGTACTTC
>TRBV6-4|.|TRBJ1-6
CASRAEQGSYNSPLHF
TGTGCCAGCAGGGCGGAACAGGGCTCCTATAATTCACCCCTCCACTTT
>TRBV5-1|TRBD1|TRBJ2-5
CASSWTGEETQYF
TGCGCCAGCAGCTGGACAGGGGAAGAGACCCAGTACTTC
>TRBV18|.|TRBJ2-2
CASSRGSDAGELFF
TGTGCCAGCTCACGCGGGTCGGACGCCGGGGAGCTGTTTTTT
>TRBV9|TRBD1|TRBJ2-7
CASSIGTGGNPYEQYF
TGTGCCAGCAGCATCGGGACAGGGGGCAATCCCTACGAGCAGTACTTC
>TRBV28|.|TRBJ2-1
CASSLVLEGLLGEQFF
TGTGCCAGCAGTTTGGTCTTGGAGGGTTTGCTGGGTGAGCAGTTCTTC
>TRBV28|.|TRBJ1-2
CASNPVVNYGYTF
TGTGCCAGTAATCCGGTAGTTAACTATGGCTACACCTTC
>TRBV4-1|.|TRBJ2-1
CASSQEGRGGNNEQFF
TGCGCCAGCAGCCAAGAAGGCAGGGGAGGGAACAATGAGCAGTTCTTC
>TRBV4-1|.|TRBJ1-2
CASSQVSGRQHGYTF
TGCGCCAGCAGCCAAGTTTCAGGGAGGCAACATGGCTACACCTTC
>TRBV5-1|.|TRBJ2-2
CASSLQGPGELFF
TGCGCCAGCAGCTTACAGGGCCCCGGGGAGCTGTTTTTT
>TRBV5-1|.|TRBJ2-7
CASSLGRVAEQYF
TGCGCCAGCAGCTTAGGCCGGGTTGCCGAGCAGTACTTC